The TCR beta chain under discussion was sequenced for a study of OX40 agonist ivuxolimab in advanced cancers. The method was immunoSEQ multiplex PCR; TCRdb's version includes in-frame clones alone and lacks a portion of them. The sample includes about 98,000 clones, roughly 93% of them seen just once. Drawing of blood for sampling happened at baseline, at cycle 4 day 1, and at cycle 7 day 1. Trimming took 4 bases from V and 5 from J; bases not matched to a gene: 6. Germline-derived CDR1 and CDR2 are LGHNA and YNFKEQ. The CDR3 extends over 15 amino acids. Here the sequenced sample was CD4+ or CD8+ T cells sorted from blood, taken in a trial of the OX40 agonist ivuxolimab. The chain employs TRBV4-2 and TRBJ1-5; 9 positions agree with TRBD1. The source is an adult with an advanced solid tumor such as melanoma, head and neck, liver or kidney cancer. CDR3 nucleotides: TGTGCCAGCAGCCCCCACGGGACAGGGCATCAGCCCCAGCATTTT. It is translated as CASSPHGTGHQPQHF.